The following is a T cell receptor beta chain sequence with its context. V shed 2 bases, J shed 0 bases, and the junction held 7 bases outside the gene matches. This CDR3 has 16 amino acids. CDR1 MNHNS and CDR2 SASEGT come from the germline V gene. This sample stems from a study of blood T cell repertoires in COVID-19. On the study more broadly: The study drew acute and convalescent COVID-19 samples from the United States, Italy and Spain. Sources were T cells, B-cell-depleted T cells, or PBMCs; the material itself was cDNA or gDNA.

Authors' data handling: Amplification of reference gene primers provided the estimated nucleated cell counts. This table comes from immunoSEQ multiplex PCR, and its TCRdb copy is limited to in-frame clones, with some not included. V and J calls and clone size are copied from that table; D and trimming were computed from the DNA. The sample records around 320,000 clones, roughly 85% being singletons. This receptor was taken from a human donor in a cohort sampled during active COVID-19. This rearrangement joins TRBV6-1 to TRBJ2-7; 7 bases are a match to TRBD2. Sequencing input: peripheral blood. The chain's CDR3 is CASSERGGSFSYEQYF. In DNA, the CDR3 is TGTGCCAGCAGTGAAAGGGGAGGGTCGTTCTCCTACGAGCAGTACTTC.